This passage covers 30 T cell receptor beta chains from one sample sequenced in a study of cytomegalovirus exposure and HLA in healthy donors. PCR was performed using 60 Vbeta and 13 Jbeta primers. Sequencing was performed with immunoSEQ multiplex PCR; in TCRdb, only in-frame clones are kept and a portion is missing. The data hold over 150,000 clones, with roughly 80% observed a single time. Sequenced input: PBMCs. The source of these receptors is a woman between 45 and 60 years old in good health and CMV-seronegative.

This clone was counted only a few times. The chain has TRBV6-5 and TRBJ1-4; D is unclear. V was clipped by 5 bases and J by 8 bases, with 18 bases between them. This CDR3 comprises 15 residues. Germline V CDR1 and CDR2: MNHEY, SVGAGI. Here the CDR3 reads CASSRLEERREKLFF. The CDR3 bases are TGTGCCAGCAGTCGTCTGGAGGAGAGGCGCGAAAAACTGTTTTTT.

This clone occurred once. The chain couples TRBV21-1 to TRBJ2-7; TRBD2, as called in the table, went unchecked against the DNA. TRBV21-1 is tagged as a pseudogene. The CDR3 totals 13 residues. CDR3 region: CASSPRGSYEQYF. CDR3 in DNA: TGTGCCAGCAGCCCCCGGGGCTCCTACGAGCAGTACTTC.

V usage is TRBV7-2 and J usage is TRBJ2-2; 7 positions agree with TRBD1. There are 16 residues in the CDR3. The V gene end was trimmed by 7 bases and the J gene end by 5 bases; junction bases not matched to a gene: 13. The germline gives CDR1 SGHTA, CDR2 FQGNSA. CDR3 nucleotides: TGTGCCAGCACCCACCTCGAGACAGGGCGAACCGGGGAGCTGTTTTTT. Its translation is CASTHLETGRTGELFF.

This clone showed up just a few times. The chain recombines TRBV6-1 with TRBJ2-7, with TRBD1 matching 8 bases. Germline V gene sequence: CDR1 MNHNS, CDR2 SASEGT. V was clipped by 1 base and J by 3 bases; unmatched bases: 5. CDR3 size: 15 residues. The CDR3 DNA reads as TGTGCCAGCAGTGAAGGCCCGGGACAGGTCTACGAGCAGTACTTC. Translation gives CASSEGPGQVYEQYF.

The DNA of the CDR3 is TGTGCCAGCAGCTTCAGGGGGCGGGTTTATGGCTACACCTTC. Its translation is CASSFRGRVYGYTF. The chain uses TRBV6-5 and TRBJ1-2; 8 nucleotides align to TRBD1. CDR3 length: 14 residues. Germline assignment: CDR1 MNHEY and CDR2 SVGAGI. After removal of 6 bases from V and 5 bases from J, the junction contained 8 bases not matched to a gene.

This clone was detected only once. This same CDR3 is encoded by further DNA sequences in the sample. The chain is built from TRBV27 and TRBJ2-7, with 12 positions matching TRBD1. The CDR3 consists of 15 residues. Unmatched junction bases numbered 3, after V lost 3 bases and J lost 3 bases. Germline lookup yields CDR1 MNHEY and CDR2 SMNVEV (reference sequence). The chain's CDR3 is CASSLRDRGLYEQYF. The CDR3 DNA reads TGTGCCAGCAGTTTGCGGGACAGGGGGCTCTACGAGCAGTACTTC.

The CDR3 DNA follows: TGTGCCAGCGGCCGACTAGCGGGTTACAATGAGCAGTTCTTC. Translation gives CASGRLAGYNEQFF. The J gene is TRBJ2-1, the V gene TRBV2, with 10 bases matching TRBD2. The CDR3 contains 14 residues. Germline V gives CDR1 SNHLY, CDR2 FYNNEI. Unmatched junction bases numbered 5, after V lost 8 bases and J lost 4 bases.

This chain joins TRBV19 and TRBJ1-2; tentative D call: TRBD1 (6 bases). The CDR3 runs 15 residues. V gave up 6 bases and J gave up 0 bases, with 14 bases separating them. The germline V gene has CDR1 LNHDA and CDR2 SQIVND (reference sequence). CDR3 residues: CASRPKTGANYGYTF. In DNA, the CDR3 is TGTGCCAGTAGGCCAAAGACAGGAGCTAACTATGGCTACACCTTC.

This clone was seen just once. J is TRBJ1-1 and V is TRBV7-6; 7 bases agree with TRBD1. V gave up 4 bases and J gave up 4 bases; unmatched junction bases: 15. This CDR3 region has 17 residues. The V gene's germline CDR1 is SGHVS and CDR2 FNYEAQ. The CDR3 here is CASSSIHGGGQSTEAFF. In DNA form, the CDR3 reads TGTGCCAGCAGCTCAATACACGGGGGGGGACAGAGCACTGAAGCTTTCTTT. Variable domain in full (rest from reference TRBV7-6 and TRBJ1-1): GAGVSQSPRYKVTKRGQDVALRCDPISGHVSLYWYRQALGQGPEFLTYFNYEAQQDKSGLPNDRFSAERPEGSISTLTIQRTEQRDSAMYRCASSSIHGGGQSTEAFFGQGTRLTVV.

The J gene is TRBJ1-1, the V gene TRBV2, with D perhaps matching TRBD1 (6 bases). V was pared by 5 bases and J by 1 base, with 17 bases between. CDR3 size: 16 residues. Germline CDR1 SNHLY, CDR2 FYNNEI. CDR3 in amino acids: CASSSPPGHQNTEAFF. The CDR3 bases are TGTGCCAGCAGTAGCCCGCCGGGACACCAGAACACTGAAGCTTTCTTT.

V is TRBV18 and J is TRBJ1-2; 7 bases are shared with TRBD1. V shed 2 bases, J shed 3 bases, and the junction held 0 bases outside the gene matches. This CDR3 has 13 residues. Germline V gene data show CDR1 as KGHSH and CDR2 as LQKENI. The CDR3 region is CASSPTGDYGYTF. The CDR3 DNA is TGTGCCAGCTCACCAACAGGGGACTATGGCTACACCTTC.

V is TRBV4-2 and J is TRBJ1-2, with TRBD1 identical over 10 bases. Germline loops: CDR1 LGHNA, CDR2 YNFKEQ. CDR3 size: 12 residues. Unmatched junction bases numbered 8, after V lost 11 bases and J lost 8 bases. CDR3 DNA sequence: TGTGCCGGGGGCGGGACAGGGGTCGGCTACACCTTC. This encodes CAGGGTGVGYTF.

The chain combines TRBV2 with TRBJ1-1; 8 nucleotides agree with TRBD1. The CDR3 sequence is 11 residues long. After removal of 5 bases from V and 8 bases from J, the junction contained 1 base not matched to a gene. The germline CDR1 and CDR2 sequences are SNHLY and FYNNEI. CDR3 region: CASSYRGEAFF. CDR3 DNA: TGTGCCAGCAGTTACAGGGGGGAAGCTTTCTTT.

This chain connects TRBV11-2 to TRBJ2-3; D might be TRBD2 (5 bases). Germline values: CDR1 SGHAT, CDR2 FQNNGV. CDR3 size: 15 residues. V was clipped by 1 base and J by 1 base, with 9 bases between them. This CDR3 is CASSLVGSGTDTQYF. The DNA for the CDR3 is TGTGCCAGCAGCTTAGTTGGTAGCGGCACAGATACGCAGTATTTT.

The DNA for the CDR3 is TGTGCCAGTAGGGGGTACATGAACACTGAAGCTTTCTTT. This codes for CASRGYMNTEAFF. V and J are TRBV25-1 and TRBJ1-1; the D gene is possibly TRBD1 (6 bases). The germline CDR1 and CDR2 sequences are MGHDK and SYGVNS. There are 13 residues in the CDR3. V dropped 9 bases and J dropped 0 bases, with 11 bases sitting between them.

The chain uses TRBV28 and TRBJ2-7; 9 nucleotides match TRBD1. The CDR3 has 13 residues. Germline CDR1 and CDR2: MDHEN and SYDVKM. Trimming at V came to 8 bases and at J to 1 base, leaving 3 bases not matched to a gene. CDR3: CASEGQGSYEQYF. The CDR3 bases are TGTGCCAGCGAGGGACAGGGTTCCTACGAGCAGTACTTC.

This clone was seen a handful of times. J is TRBJ2-6 and V is TRBV19; D might be TRBD1 (8 bases). The ends were cut back, 6 bases at V and 0 bases at J, with 18 bases in the middle. The CDR3 has 18 amino acids. Germline loops: CDR1 LNHDA, CDR2 SQIVND (reference sequence). CDR3 DNA: TGTGCCAGTAGCTGGGGGGGGACAGGCAGCTCTGGGGCCAACGTCCTGACTTTC. Its protein product is CASSWGGTGSSGANVLTF.

This clone was seen just once. The rearrangement links TRBV5-1 to TRBJ2-5, with D perhaps matching TRBD2 (5 bases). This CDR3 spans 12 amino acids. Germline CDR1 SGHRS, CDR2 YFSETQ. V lost 4 bases and J 5 bases, leaving 9 bases between the germline ends. DNA of the CDR3: TGCGCCAGCAGCGTGGGCGGGGAGACCCAGTACTTC. It encodes CASSVGGETQYF.

The chain joins TRBV19 to TRBJ1-1; D call uncertain. The CDR3 length is 12 residues. Germline V gene lookup returns CDR1 LNHDA and CDR2 SQIVND (reference sequence). Trimming cost V 1 base and J 9 bases, with 9 bases left between them. In DNA, the CDR3 is TGTGCCAGTAGTATAGGAGCGGCCAAAGCTTTCTTT. Its protein is CASSIGAAKAFF.

The chain has TRBV5-1 and TRBJ2-1; 8 bases match TRBD2. This CDR3 contains 16 residues. Germline CDR1 reads SGHRS; CDR2 reads YFSETQ. Germline trimming cut 3 bases from V and 1 base from J; bases unmatched to any gene: 6. CDR3 nucleotide sequence: TGCGCCAGCAGCTCGCTACCGGGAGGGTCCTACAATGAGCAGTTCTTC. This gives the protein CASSSLPGGSYNEQFF.

This sequence joins TRBV5-4 and TRBJ1-4, with 9 bases identical to TRBD1. The J segment lost 2 bases and the V segment lost 3 bases, leaving 5 bases of the junction unmatched. Germline values: CDR1 SGHNT, CDR2 YYREEE (reference sequence). CDR3 length equals 16 residues. As DNA, the CDR3 is TGTGCCAGCAGCTCCCGACAGGGGGGCACTAATGAAAAACTGTTTTTT. Translated, it gives CASSSRQGGTNEKLFF. The whole variable domain, filled in from reference TRBV5-4 and TRBJ1-4, reads ETGVTQSPTHLIKTRGQQVTLRCSSQSGHNTVSWYQQALGQGPQFIFQYYREEENGRGNFPPRFSGLQFPNYSSELNVNALELDDSALYLCASSSRQGGTNEKLFFGSGTQLSVL.

The chain combines TRBV2 with TRBJ1-2; D gene ambiguous. CDR1 is SNHLY, CDR2 FYNNEI, per germline. Trimming left V 5 bases short and J 2 bases short, with 9 bases between. CDR3 size: 13 residues. The CDR3 nucleotides read TGTGCCAGCAGTCGACTCCTAAACTATGGCTACACCTTC. It yields the protein CASSRLLNYGYTF. The complete variable domain, with remaining parts taken from reference TRBV2 and TRBJ1-2, reads EPEVTQTPSHQVTQMGQEVILRCVPISNHLYFYWYRQILGQKVEFLVSFYNNEISEKSEIFDDQFSVERPDGSNFTLKIRSTKLEDSAMYFCASSRLLNYGYTFGSGTRLTVV.

This chain connects TRBV19 to TRBJ1-5; D perhaps matches TRBD1 (6 bases). Trimming took 0 bases from V and 4 from J, leaving 10 bases between them. CDR1 and CDR2 (germline): LNHDA, SQIVND (reference sequence). The CDR3 consists of 15 residues. The DNA of the CDR3 is TGTGCCAGTAGTATAGATCGGGGGGCGAATCAGCCCCAGCATTTT. Protein product: CASSIDRGANQPQHF.

The chain carries TRBV7-9 and TRBJ2-1; D ambiguous. Trimming took off 4 bases at V and 6 bases at J, with 7 bases between the two ends. From germline, CDR1 is SEHNR and CDR2 FQNEAQ (reference sequence). CDR3 size: 12 residues. The CDR3 DNA sequence: TGTGCCAGCAGCTCTGCGATCAATGAGCAGTTCTTC. This sequence encodes CASSSAINEQFF. Drawing the rest from reference TRBV7-9 and TRBJ2-1, the complete variable domain is DTGVSQNPRHKITKRGQNVTFRCDPISEHNRLYWYRQTLGQGPEFLTYFQNEAQLEKSRLLSDRFSAERPKGSFSTLEIQRTEQGDSAMYLCASSSAINEQFFGPGTRLTVL.

This chain uses TRBV19 with TRBJ1-4, with a possible D match to TRBD1 (6 bases). This CDR3 contains 16 residues. V was pared by 4 bases and J by 12 bases, with 24 bases between. Germline CDR1 is LNHDA and CDR2 is SQIVND (reference sequence). The CDR3 sequence: CASSSKGKTGKGELFF. CDR3 DNA sequence: TGTGCCAGTAGTAGTAAAGGAAAAACTGGGAAGGGGGAACTGTTTTTT.

V gene TRBV7-7 combines with J gene TRBJ2-2, with D possibly matching TRBD1 (5 bases). CDR1 and CDR2 (germline): SSHAT, FNYEAQ (reference sequence). Trimming took 5 bases from V and 2 from J, leaving 9 bases between them. This CDR3 is 14 amino acids long. The CDR3 is CASSQDKNTGELFF. CDR3 sequence (DNA): TGTGCCAGCAGCCAGGACAAAAACACCGGGGAGCTGTTTTTT.

The chain combines TRBV6-6 with TRBJ2-5; 8 positions agree with TRBD2. The CDR3 is 12 residues long. CDR1 and CDR2 from the germline V gene are MNHNY and SVGAGI (reference sequence). V was pared by 8 bases and J by 5 bases, with 4 bases of the junction left unmatched. The CDR3 loop is CASGSGVETQYF. DNA of the CDR3: TGTGCCAGCGGTAGCGGGGTTGAGACCCAGTACTTC.

This sequence joins TRBV19 and TRBJ2-4, with 12 nucleotides matching TRBD1. The junction had 8 bases not matched to a gene; V was cut back by 6 bases and J by 8 bases. Germline V gives CDR1 LNHDA, CDR2 SQIVND (reference sequence). The CDR3 extends over 15 amino acids. The CDR3 bases are TGTGCCAGTAGCGGGGTGGGACAGGGGGCGGACATTCAGTACTTC. Translating it yields CASSGVGQGADIQYF.

The rearrangement uses TRBV19 and TRBJ2-3, with D maybe TRBD2 (6 bases). From germline, CDR1 is LNHDA and CDR2 SQIVND (reference sequence). Trimming left V 4 bases short and J 3 bases short, with 17 bases between. The CDR3 has 16 residues. The CDR3 here is CASSRPGEKKTDTQYF. Here the CDR3 DNA reads TGTGCCAGTAGTAGGCCGGGGGAGAAAAAGACAGATACGCAGTATTTT.

The rearrangement uses TRBV13 and TRBJ2-7; 11 nucleotides agree with TRBD1. V was clipped by 3 bases and J by 4 bases; unmatched bases: 8. The CDR3 is made up of 16 amino acids. The germline V gene encodes CDR1 PRHDT and CDR2 FYEKMQ (reference sequence). The CDR3 spells CASSFRGDRGSYEQYF. CDR3 DNA sequence: TGTGCCAGCAGCTTTCGGGGGGACAGGGGGTCTTACGAGCAGTACTTC.